Included here is one TCR beta chain sequence, with context. Time point defined: pretreatment peripheral blood. The sample comes from a study of PD-L1 blockade in urothelial cancer. Study-wide context: Atezolizumab 1,200 mg was given intravenously every 3 weeks, starting 2014. When blood samples were assessed, the median T cell count was around 150,000. Bladder-origin urothelial cancer in males covered about 90% of the roughly 30 patients. Blood was analyzed 3 weeks (second dose) and 6 weeks after treatment start.

This table comes from immunoSEQ multiplex PCR, and its TCRdb copy is limited to in-frame clones, with some not included. The data show 50,000 or so clones, 75% seen once. CDR1 is SEHNR, CDR2 FQNEAQ, per germline (reference sequence). V gave up 4 bases and J gave up 6 bases, with 15 bases separating them. The CDR3 consists of 15 residues. The chain employs TRBV7-9 and TRBJ2-2; possible D gene TRBD1, 6 bases. The sequences come from PBMCs, collected around atezolizumab (anti-PD-L1) treatment. This sequence was found in a man in his 70s with urothelial cancer. This CDR3 is CASSYSGVGSGELFF. For the CDR3, the DNA is TGTGCCAGCAGCTATTCAGGGGTTGGTTCCGGGGAGCTGTTTTTT.